These 3 T cell receptor beta chains came from one sample sequenced in a study of blood T cell repertoires in COVID-19. Only in-frame clones appear in the TCRdb table, and some are missing; sequencing was by immunoSEQ multiplex PCR. The sample has 270,000 or so clones; about nine tenths are singletons. The sequenced material came from peripheral blood. The receptors were gathered from a woman aged 35 to 49 who had recovered from COVID-19.

The rearrangement links TRBV21-1 to TRBJ1-3. TRBV21-1 is deemed a pseudogene. The CDR3 extends over 15 amino acids. CDR3 protein: CASRRGTLRRNTIYF. DNA of the CDR3: TGTGCCAGCAGGCGGGGGACACTCAGACGAAACACCATATATTTT.

J is TRBJ2-4 and V is TRBV28, with a tentative D call TRBD1 (6 bases). V lost 5 bases and J lost 6, with 20 bases in between. Germline CDR1 and CDR2: MDHEN and SYDVKM. The CDR3 is 16 residues long. The CDR3 reads CASSRGIVGARNIQYF. The CDR3, as DNA: TGTGCCAGCAGTCGCGGTATCGTGGGGGCTCGAAACATTCAGTACTTC.

This chain connects TRBV3-1 (or the pseudogene TRBV3-2) to TRBJ2-1, with a possible D match to TRBD2 (6 bases). The CDR3 consists of 19 residues. Deletions cut 0 bases from V and 2 bases from J, with 20 bases between. The germline CDR1 and CDR2 sequences are LGHDT and YNNKEL (reference sequence). DNA of the CDR3: TGTGCCAGCAGCCAAGATCATGGAGTCGGGGGAGGCACCTACAATGAGCAGTTCTTC. Translated: CASSQDHGVGGGTYNEQFF.